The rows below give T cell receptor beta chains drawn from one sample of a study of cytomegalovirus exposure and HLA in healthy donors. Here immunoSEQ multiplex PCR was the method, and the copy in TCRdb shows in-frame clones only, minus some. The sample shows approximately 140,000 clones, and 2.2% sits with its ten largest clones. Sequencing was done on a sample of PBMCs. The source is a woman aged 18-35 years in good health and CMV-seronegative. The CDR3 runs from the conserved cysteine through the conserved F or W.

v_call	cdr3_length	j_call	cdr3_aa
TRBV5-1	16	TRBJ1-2	CASSSRDRGTQDGYTF
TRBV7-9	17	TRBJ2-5	CASSKSGTGGLGETQYF
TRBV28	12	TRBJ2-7	CASSFSAREQYF
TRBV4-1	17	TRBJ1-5	CASSQSPTGEGDQPQHF
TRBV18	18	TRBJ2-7	CASSPFGSGRLSSYEQYF
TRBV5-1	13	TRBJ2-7	CASSSSGGYEQYF
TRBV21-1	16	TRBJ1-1	CASSKGGRPMNTEAFF
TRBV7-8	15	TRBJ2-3	CASSELAGITDTQYF
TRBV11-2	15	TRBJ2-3	CASSLQGGETDTQYF
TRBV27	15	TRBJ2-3	CASSLGLAVTDTQYF
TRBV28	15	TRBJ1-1	CASSAWDRPYTEAFF
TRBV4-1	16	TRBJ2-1	CASSHSSGRSYNEQFF
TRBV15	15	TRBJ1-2	CATSRDRTGSYGYTF
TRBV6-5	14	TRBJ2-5	CASSWTSGGETQYF
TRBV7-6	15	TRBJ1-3	CASSLRGSAGNTIHF
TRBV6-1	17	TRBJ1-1	CASSEAPGGAGNTEAFF
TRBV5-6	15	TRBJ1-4	CASSGIQGVREKLFF
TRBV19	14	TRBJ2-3	CASSIEGGADTQYF
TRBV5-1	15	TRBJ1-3	CASSLVADSGNTIYF
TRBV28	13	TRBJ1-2	CATPDRGRYGYTF
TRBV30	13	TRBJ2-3	CAWSVNGQGKAYF
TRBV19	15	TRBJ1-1	CASSIGLTGETEAFF
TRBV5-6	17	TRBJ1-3	CASSSLTGPLSGNTIYF
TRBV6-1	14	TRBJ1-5	CASSEAENNQPQHF
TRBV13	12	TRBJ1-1	CASSPPGTEAFF
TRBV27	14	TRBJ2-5	CASRPTGTGVSQYF
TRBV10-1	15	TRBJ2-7	CASSEAGGREGEQYF
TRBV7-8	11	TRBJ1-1	CASSPFPEAFF